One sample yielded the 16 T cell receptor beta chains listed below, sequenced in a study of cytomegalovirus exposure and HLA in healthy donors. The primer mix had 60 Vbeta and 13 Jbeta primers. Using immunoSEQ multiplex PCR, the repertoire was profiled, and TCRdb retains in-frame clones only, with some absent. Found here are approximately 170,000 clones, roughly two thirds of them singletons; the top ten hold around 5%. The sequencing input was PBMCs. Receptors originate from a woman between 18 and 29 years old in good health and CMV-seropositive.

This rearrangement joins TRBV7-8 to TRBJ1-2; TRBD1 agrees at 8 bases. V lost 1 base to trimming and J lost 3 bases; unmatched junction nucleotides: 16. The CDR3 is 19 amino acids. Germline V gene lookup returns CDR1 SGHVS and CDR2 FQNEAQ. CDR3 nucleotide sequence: TGTGCCAGCAGCTTAGGAATAGTCCAACCAACGGACAGGGACTATGGCTACACCTTC. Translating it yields CASSLGIVQPTDRDYGYTF.

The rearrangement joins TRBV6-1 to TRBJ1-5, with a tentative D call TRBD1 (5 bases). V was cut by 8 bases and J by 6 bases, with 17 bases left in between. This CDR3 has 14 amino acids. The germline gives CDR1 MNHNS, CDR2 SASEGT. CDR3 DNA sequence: TGTGCCAGCGGCGATTGGGGGGGAGGTCAGCCCCAGCATTTT. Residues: CASGDWGGGQPQHF.

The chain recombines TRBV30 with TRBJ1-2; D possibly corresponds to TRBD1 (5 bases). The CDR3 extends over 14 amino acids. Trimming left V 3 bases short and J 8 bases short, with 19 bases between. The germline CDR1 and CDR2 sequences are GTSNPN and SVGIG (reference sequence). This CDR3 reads CAWSDGGFSRGYTF. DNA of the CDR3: TGTGCCTGGAGCGACGGGGGTTTTTCGCGCGGCTACACCTTC.

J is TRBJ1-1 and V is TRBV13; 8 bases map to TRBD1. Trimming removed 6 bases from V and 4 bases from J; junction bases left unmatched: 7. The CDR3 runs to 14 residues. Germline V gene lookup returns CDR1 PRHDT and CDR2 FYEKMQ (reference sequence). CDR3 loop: CASSRRTGITEAFF. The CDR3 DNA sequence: TGTGCCAGCAGTCGTCGGACAGGGATCACTGAAGCTTTCTTT.

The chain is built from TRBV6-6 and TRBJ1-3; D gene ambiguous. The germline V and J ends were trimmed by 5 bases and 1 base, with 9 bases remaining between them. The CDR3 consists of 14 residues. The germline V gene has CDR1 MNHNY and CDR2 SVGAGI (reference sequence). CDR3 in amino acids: CASSPYLSGNTIYF. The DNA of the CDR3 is TGTGCCAGCAGTCCCTATCTGTCTGGAAACACCATATATTTT.

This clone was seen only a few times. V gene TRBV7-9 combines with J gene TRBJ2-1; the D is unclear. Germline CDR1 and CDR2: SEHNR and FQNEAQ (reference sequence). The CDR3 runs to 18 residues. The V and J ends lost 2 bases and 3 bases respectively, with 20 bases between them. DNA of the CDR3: TGTGCCAGCAGCTTAACCCGACTTGATCACGAGAACTACAATGAGCAGTTCTTC. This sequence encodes CASSLTRLDHENYNEQFF. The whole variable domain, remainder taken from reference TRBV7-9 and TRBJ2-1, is DTGVSQNPRHKITKRGQNVTFRCDPISEHNRLYWYRQTLGQGPEFLTYFQNEAQLEKSRLLSDRFSAERPKGSFSTLEIQRTEQGDSAMYLCASSLTRLDHENYNEQFFGPGTRLTVL.

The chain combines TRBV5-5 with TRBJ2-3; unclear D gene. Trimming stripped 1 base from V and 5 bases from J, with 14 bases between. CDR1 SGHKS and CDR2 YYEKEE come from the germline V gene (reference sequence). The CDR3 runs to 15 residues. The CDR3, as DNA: TGTGCCAGCAGCTTGCGCGAGCGCCTGGTAGATACGCAGTATTTT. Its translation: CASSLRERLVDTQYF. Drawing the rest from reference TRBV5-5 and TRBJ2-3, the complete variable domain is DAGVTQSPTHLIKTRGQQVTLRCSPISGHKSVSWYQQVLGQGPQFIFQYYEKEERGRGNFPDRFSARQFPNYSSELNVNALLLGDSALYLCASSLRERLVDTQYFGPGTRLTVL.

CDR3 bases: TGTGCCAGCAGTTACCCCCCCGGGGCTGGAAACACCATATATTTT. This encodes CASSYPPGAGNTIYF. The chain uses TRBV6-6 and TRBJ1-3; unclear D gene. The CDR3 loop spans 15 amino acids. Germline V gene sequence: CDR1 MNHNY, CDR2 SVGAGI (reference sequence). V was clipped by 2 bases and J by 2 bases, with 10 bases between them.

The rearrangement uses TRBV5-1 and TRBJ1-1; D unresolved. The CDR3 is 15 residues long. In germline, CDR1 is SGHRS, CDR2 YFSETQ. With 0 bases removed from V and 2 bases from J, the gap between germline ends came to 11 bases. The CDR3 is CASSLARGFNTEAFF. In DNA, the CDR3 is TGCGCCAGCAGCTTGGCCCGGGGTTTTAACACTGAAGCTTTCTTT.

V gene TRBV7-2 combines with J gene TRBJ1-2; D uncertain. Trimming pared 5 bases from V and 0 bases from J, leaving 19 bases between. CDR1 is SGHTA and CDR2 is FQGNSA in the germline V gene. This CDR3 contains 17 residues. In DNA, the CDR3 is TGTGCCAGCAGCCCGAGAGGGTTCGGGTTAACTAACTATGGCTACACCTTC. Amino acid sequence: CASSPRGFGLTNYGYTF.

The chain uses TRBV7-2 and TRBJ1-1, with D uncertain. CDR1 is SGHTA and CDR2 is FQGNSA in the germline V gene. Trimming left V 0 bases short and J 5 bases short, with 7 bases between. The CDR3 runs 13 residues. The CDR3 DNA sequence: TGTGCCAGCAGCTTAGCTAGGAGGACTGAAGCTTTCTTT. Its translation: CASSLARRTEAFF.

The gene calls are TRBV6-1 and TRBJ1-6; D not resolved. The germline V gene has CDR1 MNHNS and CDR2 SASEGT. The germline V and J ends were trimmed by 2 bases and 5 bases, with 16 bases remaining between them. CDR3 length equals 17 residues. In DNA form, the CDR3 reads TGTGCCAGCAGTGAAATAGCACTGGCGCCCAATAATTCACCCCTCCACTTT. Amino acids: CASSEIALAPNNSPLHF.

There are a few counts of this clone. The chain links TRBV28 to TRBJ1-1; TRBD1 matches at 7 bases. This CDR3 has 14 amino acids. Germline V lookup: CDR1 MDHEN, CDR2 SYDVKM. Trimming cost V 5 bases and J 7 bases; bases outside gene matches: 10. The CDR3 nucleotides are TGTGCCAGCAGTGACACAGGGGAAAGCCTTGAAGCTTTCTTT. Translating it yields CASSDTGESLEAFF.

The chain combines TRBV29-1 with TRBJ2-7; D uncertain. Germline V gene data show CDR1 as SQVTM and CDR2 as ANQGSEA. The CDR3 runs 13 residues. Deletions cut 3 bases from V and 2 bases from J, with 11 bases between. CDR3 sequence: CSVEAQGAYEQYF. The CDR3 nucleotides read TGCAGCGTTGAGGCACAAGGAGCCTACGAGCAGTACTTC.

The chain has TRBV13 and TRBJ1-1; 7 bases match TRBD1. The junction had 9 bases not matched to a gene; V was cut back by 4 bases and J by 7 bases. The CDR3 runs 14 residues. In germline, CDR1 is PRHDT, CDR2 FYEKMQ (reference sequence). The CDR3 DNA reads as TGTGCCAGCAGCTATGGAGGGACAGCCAATGAAGCTTTCTTT. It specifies CASSYGGTANEAFF.

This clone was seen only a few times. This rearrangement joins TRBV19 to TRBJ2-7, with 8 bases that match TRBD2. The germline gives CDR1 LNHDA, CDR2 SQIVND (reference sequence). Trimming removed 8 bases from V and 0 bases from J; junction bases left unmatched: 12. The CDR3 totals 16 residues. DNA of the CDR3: TGTGCCAGTTCCCGGCTGGCGGGGGGAAACTCCTACGAGCAGTACTTC. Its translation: CASSRLAGGNSYEQYF.